This TCR beta chain was observed in a study of cytomegalovirus exposure and HLA in healthy donors. Study context: In a previous analysis, 117 million unique TCR beta sequences were found from some 200 million T cells. Findings of the study overall: Only CMV serostatus was available as immune exposure information. A link between a missense DCLRE1C variant and TCR beta V- and J-gene trimming emerged from a later analysis. Further analysis was carried out later, and it showed several of the most significant clusters appearing linked to common viral pathogens.

V lost 2 bases, J lost 3 bases, and 4 bases stayed unmatched. The CDR3 has 14 residues. Germline values: CDR1 SGHTA, CDR2 FQGTGA. Comments on this clone: What it recognizes is unknown.

PCR employed 60 Vbeta and 13 Jbeta primers. TCRdb's table, derived via immunoSEQ multiplex PCR, lists solely in-frame clones and lacks some. The repertoire holds around 140,000 clones, with around 65% as singletons. The rearrangement links TRBV7-3 to TRBJ2-7; TRBD1 agrees at 7 bases. The sample taken for sequencing was PBMCs. The sequence came from a woman aged 55-70 years in good health and CMV-seronegative. CDR3 region: CASSLGGQSYEQYF. The CDR3 DNA is TGTGCCAGCAGCTTAGGGGGACAGAGCTACGAGCAGTACTTC.